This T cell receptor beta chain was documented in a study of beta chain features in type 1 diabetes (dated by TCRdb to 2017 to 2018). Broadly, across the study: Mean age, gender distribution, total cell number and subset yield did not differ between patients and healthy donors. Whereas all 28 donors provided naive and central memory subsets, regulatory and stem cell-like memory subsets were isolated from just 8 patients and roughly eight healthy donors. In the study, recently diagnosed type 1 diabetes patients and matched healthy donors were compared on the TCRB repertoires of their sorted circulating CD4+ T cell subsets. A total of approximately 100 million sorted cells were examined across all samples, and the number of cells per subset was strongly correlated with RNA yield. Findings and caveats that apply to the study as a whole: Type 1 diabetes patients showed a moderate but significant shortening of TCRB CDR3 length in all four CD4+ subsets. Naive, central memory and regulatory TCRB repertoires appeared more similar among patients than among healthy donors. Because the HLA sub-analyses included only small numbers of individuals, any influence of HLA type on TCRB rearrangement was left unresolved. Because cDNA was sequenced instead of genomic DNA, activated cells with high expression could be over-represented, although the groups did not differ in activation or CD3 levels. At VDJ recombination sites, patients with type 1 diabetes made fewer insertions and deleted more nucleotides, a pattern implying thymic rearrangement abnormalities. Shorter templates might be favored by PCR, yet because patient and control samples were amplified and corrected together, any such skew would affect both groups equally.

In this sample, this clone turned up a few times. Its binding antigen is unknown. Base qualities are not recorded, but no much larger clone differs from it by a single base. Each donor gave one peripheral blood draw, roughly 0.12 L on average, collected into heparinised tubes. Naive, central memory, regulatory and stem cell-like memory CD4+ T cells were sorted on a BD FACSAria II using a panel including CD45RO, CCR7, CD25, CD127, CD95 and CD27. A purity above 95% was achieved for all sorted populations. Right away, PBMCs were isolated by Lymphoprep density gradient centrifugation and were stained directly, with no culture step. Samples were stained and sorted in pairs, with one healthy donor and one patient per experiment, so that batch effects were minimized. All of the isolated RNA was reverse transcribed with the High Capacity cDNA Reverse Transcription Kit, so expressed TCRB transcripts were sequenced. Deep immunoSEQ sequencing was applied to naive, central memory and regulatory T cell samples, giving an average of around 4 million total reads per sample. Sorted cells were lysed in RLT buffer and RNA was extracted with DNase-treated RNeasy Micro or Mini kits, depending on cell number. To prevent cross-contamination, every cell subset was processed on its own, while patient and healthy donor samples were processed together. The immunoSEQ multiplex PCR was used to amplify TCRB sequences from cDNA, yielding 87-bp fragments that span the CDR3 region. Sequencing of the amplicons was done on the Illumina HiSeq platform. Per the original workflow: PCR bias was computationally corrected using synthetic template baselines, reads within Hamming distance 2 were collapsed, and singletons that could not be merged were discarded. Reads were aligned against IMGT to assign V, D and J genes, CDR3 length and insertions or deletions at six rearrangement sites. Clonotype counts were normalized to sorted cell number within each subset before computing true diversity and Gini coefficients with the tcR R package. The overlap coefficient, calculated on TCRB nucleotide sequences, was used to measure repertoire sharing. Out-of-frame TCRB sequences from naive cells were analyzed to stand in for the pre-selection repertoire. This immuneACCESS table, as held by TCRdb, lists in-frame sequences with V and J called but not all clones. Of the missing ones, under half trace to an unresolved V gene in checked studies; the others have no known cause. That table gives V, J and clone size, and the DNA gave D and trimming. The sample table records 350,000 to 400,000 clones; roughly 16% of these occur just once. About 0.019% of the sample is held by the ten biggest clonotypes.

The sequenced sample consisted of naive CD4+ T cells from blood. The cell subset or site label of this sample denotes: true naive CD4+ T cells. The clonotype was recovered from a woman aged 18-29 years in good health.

The sequenced DNA: TGTGCCAGCAGTTCAAACTCGCCGGGACAGGGGGGAGGCTACACCTTC. Its protein product is CASSSNSPGQGGGYTF. The sequence links TRBV28 to TRBJ1-2; 11 bases in the middle match TRBD1. Trimming accounts for 4 bases at V and 8 bases at J, while the number of junction bases matched to no gene is 12. CDR1 and CDR2, looked up from the germline V gene, are MDHEN and SYDVKM. Reading from cysteine to phenylalanine, the CDR3 counts 16 amino acids. Only the CDR3 region is kept as DNA, spanning 48 bases read in frame from base 1.